This T cell receptor (beta chain) was identified in a study of T cell responses to AZD1222 COVID-19 vaccine. The protocol was immunoSEQ multiplex PCR, while the TCRdb copy is restricted to in-frame clones and leaves out a portion. The data show 150,000 to 200,000 clones, around 94% seen once. Concerning this clone itself: The antigen is undetermined.

General study points: In a largely white British group with more females than males, clonal diversity was possibly underestimated. Vaccine-related CD4 TCRs covered spike, predominating at 160-218 and 743-854.

The source is an adult in good health. The sequencing used peripheral blood, collected on day 0 of AZD1222 vaccination.

DNA for the CDR3: TGTGCCACCAGCACATTTGGTGGTCAGGGGGGCGGCAATCAGCCCCAGCATTTT. Translated, it gives CATSTFGGQGGGNQPQHF. The chain links TRBV15 to TRBJ1-5; 7 bases match TRBD1. CDR1 is LNHNV, CDR2 YYDKDF, per germline (reference sequence). The CDR3 covers 18 residues. Germline trimming cut 4 bases from V and 2 bases from J; bases unmatched to any gene: 14.